These 27 T cell receptor beta chains were all obtained from the same sample, sequenced in a study of blood T cell repertoires in COVID-19. Some clones are missing from TCRdb's copy, which holds only in-frame ones; the method was immunoSEQ multiplex PCR. This sample has approximately 210,000 clones, with roughly 87% found just once. Source material: PBMCs or T cells enriched from blood (not recorded which). The receptors were sampled from a woman aged 25 to 39 who had recovered from COVID-19.

This clone has a single count. The chain employs TRBV5-1 and TRBJ2-7; TRBD2 might be the D (5 bases). The germline V and J ends were trimmed by 1 base and 3 bases, with 14 bases remaining between them. This CDR3 comprises 15 residues. Germline assignment: CDR1 SGHRS and CDR2 YFSETQ. The CDR3 loop reads CASSLQGSALYEQYF. In DNA form, the CDR3 reads TGCGCCAGCAGCTTGCAAGGGAGTGCCCTCTACGAGCAGTACTTC. The full variable domain, with the rest looked up from reference TRBV5-1 and TRBJ2-7, is KAGVTQTPRYLIKTRGQQVTLSCSPISGHRSVSWYQQTPGQGLQFLFEYFSETQRNKGNFPGRFSGRQFSNSRSEMNVSTLELGDSALYLCASSLQGSALYEQYFGPGTRLTVT.

This clone was picked up one time. The rearrangement uses TRBV24-1 and TRBJ2-3; TRBD2 aligns across 9 bases. V shed 5 bases, J shed 4 bases, and the junction held 6 bases outside the gene matches. CDR3 size: 15 residues. Germline V gene data show CDR1 as KGHDR and CDR2 as SFDVKD. The CDR3 here is CATSVSSGIADTQYF. As DNA, the CDR3 is TGTGCCACCAGTGTTTCTAGCGGGATTGCAGATACGCAGTATTTT.

This clone was detected only once. This chain uses TRBV6-2 or TRBV6-3 with TRBJ1-5; D possibly corresponds to TRBD1 (5 bases). With 2 bases removed from V and 2 bases from J, the gap between germline ends came to 13 bases. CDR1 and CDR2 (germline): MNHEY, SVGEGT. This CDR3 has 16 residues. The CDR3 nucleotides read TGTGCCAGCAGTTACGGGGCAGACGGTGGCAATCAGCCCCAGCATTTT. Amino acid sequence: CASSYGADGGNQPQHF.

The chain has TRBV13 and TRBJ2-1; D is unresolved. The CDR3 consists of 16 residues. Trimming shortened V by 0 bases and J by 0 bases, and 9 bases separated the two germline ends. Germline CDR1 is PRHDT and CDR2 is FYEKMQ (reference sequence). The CDR3 DNA sequence: TGTGCCAGCAGCTTAGGTCCCCCCAGCTCCTACAATGAGCAGTTCTTC. Its protein product is CASSLGPPSSYNEQFF.

The rearrangement uses TRBV19 and TRBJ1-2; 7 positions agree with TRBD1. Germline lookup yields CDR1 LNHDA and CDR2 SQIVND (reference sequence). J lost 4 bases, V lost 6 bases, and 11 bases had no gene match. The CDR3 is 15 residues long. CDR3 sequence reads: CASRAKGAGSYGYTF. The CDR3 DNA reads TGTGCCAGTAGGGCGAAGGGGGCCGGGAGCTATGGCTACACCTTC.

This clone was found once. The chain uses TRBV12-5 and TRBJ1-1; perhaps TRBD1 as D (6 bases). The CDR3 extends over 16 amino acids. Looked up from germline, CDR1 is LGHNT and CDR2 is FRNRAP. Trimming took 3 bases from V and 1 from J, leaving 15 bases between them. Here the CDR3 DNA reads TGTGCTAGTGGTTTTAATCGGGGGGGCCCGAACACTGAAGCTTTCTTT. As protein: CASGFNRGGPNTEAFF.

The chain is built from TRBV19 and TRBJ2-3; D gene unclear. CDR1 LNHDA and CDR2 SQIVND come from the germline V gene (reference sequence). V lost 6 bases to trimming and J lost 4 bases, with 8 bases between them. CDR3 length: 12 residues. CDR3 amino acids: CASSQLPDTQYF. The CDR3 DNA is TGTGCCAGTAGCCAGTTACCAGATACGCAGTATTTT.

The chain recombines TRBV12-3 or TRBV12-4 with TRBJ2-7, with D possibly matching TRBD1 (6 bases). The CDR3 consists of 13 residues. V lost 6 bases and J 6 bases, leaving 15 bases between the germline ends. CDR3 in amino acids: CASRSTGSGEQYF. The DNA for the CDR3 is TGTGCCAGCAGGTCTACAGGGTCGGGCGAGCAGTACTTC.

The chain uses TRBV24-1 and TRBJ2-3; TRBD2 aligns across 13 bases. Germline V gives CDR1 KGHDR, CDR2 SFDVKD. The CDR3 sequence is 15 residues long. V trimming: 4 bases; J trimming: 5 bases; junction bases outside the gene matches: 2. The CDR3 is CATSETSGRGDTQYF. In DNA, the CDR3 is TGTGCCACCAGTGAAACTAGCGGGAGGGGAGATACGCAGTATTTT.

This chain uses TRBV24-1 with TRBJ1-5, with 7 bases lining up with TRBD1. V dropped 9 bases and J dropped 3; count of bases not matched to a gene: 4. Germline CDR1 KGHDR, CDR2 SFDVKD. This CDR3 contains 13 residues. The CDR3 spells CATATGHNQPQHF. In nucleotides, the CDR3 is TGTGCCACCGCGACAGGGCACAATCAGCCCCAGCATTTT.

This clone was seen once. The chain couples TRBV30 to TRBJ2-5, with 8 bases that match TRBD2. CDR1 is GTSNPN, CDR2 SVGIG, per germline (reference sequence). V shed 5 bases and J 0 bases; nucleotides not matched to a gene: 5. The CDR3 runs 14 residues. The CDR3 reads CAWAGLGYQETQYF. In DNA form, the CDR3 reads TGTGCCTGGGCGGGACTAGGGTACCAAGAGACCCAGTACTTC.

The chain links TRBV11-2 to TRBJ2-1; 10 nucleotides match TRBD1. V gave up 4 bases and J gave up 6 bases; unmatched junction bases: 0. Germline loops: CDR1 SGHAT, CDR2 FQNNGV. The length of the CDR3 is 13 residues. CDR3 DNA: TGTGCCAGCAGCTGGGACAGGGGCAATGAGCAGTTCTTC. Its translation is CASSWDRGNEQFF.

The chain employs TRBV24-1 and TRBJ2-3; 8 bases match TRBD1. CDR3 length: 16 amino acids. Germline assignment: CDR1 KGHDR and CDR2 SFDVKD. The V gene end was trimmed by 4 bases and the J gene end by 6 bases; junction bases not matched to a gene: 11. The chain's CDR3 is CATSEARDRIRDTQYF. The CDR3 region has the DNA TGTGCCACCAGTGAGGCCCGGGACAGGATAAGGGATACGCAGTATTTT.

This chain joins TRBV6-5 and TRBJ2-6; 7 positions agree with TRBD1. The CDR3 covers 16 residues. The V gene's germline CDR1 is MNHEY and CDR2 SVGAGI. V was pared by 4 bases and J by 4 bases, with 7 bases of the junction left unmatched. CDR3 coding DNA: TGTGCCAGCAGTTCGACAGGGTCGGGCGGGGCCAACGTCCTGACTTTC. Translated: CASSSTGSGGANVLTF.

This clone has a handful of counts. The V call is TRBV3-1 (or the pseudogene TRBV3-2), the J call TRBJ1-6; 7 bases agree with TRBD1. V shed 1 base and J 2 bases; nucleotides not matched to a gene: 2. The germline V gene encodes CDR1 LGHDT and CDR2 YNNKEL (reference sequence). CDR3 length: 16 amino acids. CDR3 sequence: CASSQVGGTYNSPLHF. The DNA of the CDR3 is TGTGCCAGCAGCCAAGTAGGGGGCACCTATAATTCACCCCTCCACTTT.

The CDR3 DNA is TGTGCCAGCAGCGACGGCAGCGTCGAGACCCAGTACTTC. Its translation is CASSDGSVETQYF. The V gene is TRBV7-6, the J gene TRBJ2-5, with D unclear. The CDR3 spans 13 residues. V was cut by 5 bases and J by 5 bases, with 12 bases left in between. Germline-derived CDR1 and CDR2 are SGHVS and FNYEAQ.

The chain recombines TRBV7-6 with TRBJ1-3; D not certain. Between the trimmed V and J ends, which lost 4 bases and 0 bases, there was a span of 13 bases. The CDR3 consists of 16 residues. Germline CDR1 and CDR2: SGHVS and FNYEAQ. CDR3 in amino acids: CASSSKQAYSGNTIYF. The CDR3 DNA reads TGTGCCAGCAGCTCCAAGCAGGCGTACTCTGGAAACACCATATATTTT.

This clone was observed a few times. This chain uses TRBV29-1 with TRBJ1-4; TRBD1 matches at 7 bases. The CDR3 consists of 15 residues. The trim removed 2 bases at V and 2 bases at J, leaving 5 bases unmatched. Germline-derived CDR1 and CDR2 are SQVTM and ANQGSEA. CDR3 amino acids: CSVEITGDTNEKLFF. The CDR3 DNA is TGCAGCGTTGAAATAACAGGGGATACTAATGAAAAACTGTTTTTT.

The J gene is TRBJ1-6, the V gene TRBV30; D may be TRBD1 (6 bases). CDR3 length equals 12 residues. Germline CDR1 and CDR2: GTSNPN and SVGIG (reference sequence). Trimming stripped 4 bases from V and 12 bases from J, with 13 bases between. CDR3 sequence: CAWNPGQRPLHF. The CDR3 DNA sequence: TGTGCCTGGAACCCCGGACAGCGACCCCTCCACTTT.

The CDR3 sequence is CASSSRAAGGPVNEQFF. In DNA form, the CDR3 reads TGTGCCAGCAGCTCCCGAGCGGCGGGGGGGCCAGTCAATGAGCAGTTCTTC. This chain connects TRBV7-9 to TRBJ2-1; TRBD2 matches 9 bases. The CDR3 has 17 residues. The J segment lost 6 bases and the V segment lost 4 bases, leaving 13 bases of the junction unmatched. Germline CDR1 reads SEHNR; CDR2 reads FQNEAQ (reference sequence).

The chain carries TRBV3-1 (or the pseudogene TRBV3-2) and TRBJ1-1; the D is unclear. Germline CDR1 and CDR2: LGHDT and YNNKEL (reference sequence). This CDR3 comprises 14 residues. V dropped 4 bases and J dropped 5 bases, with 14 bases sitting between them. The CDR3 coding sequence is TGTGCCAGCAGCCTACTCCCTGCCGAAACTGAAGCTTTCTTT. Amino acids: CASSLLPAETEAFF.

This rearrangement joins TRBV19 to TRBJ1-1; 7 bases agree with TRBD1. Per the germline V gene, CDR1 is LNHDA and CDR2 is SQIVND (reference sequence). The CDR3 covers 13 residues. V was pared by 10 bases and J by 4 bases, with 9 bases of the junction left unmatched. CDR3 sequence (DNA): TGTGCCATTGCCCAGGGGGAGGCCACTGAAGCTTTCTTT. Its protein product is CAIAQGEATEAFF.

The chain employs TRBV13 and TRBJ1-2; TRBD1 aligns across 8 bases. Germline CDR1 is PRHDT and CDR2 is FYEKMQ (reference sequence). CDR3 length equals 16 residues. V lost 7 bases and J lost 7; bases outside the gene matches: 17. In DNA, the CDR3 is TGTGCCAGCACCCTATCTGGCCGCAGGGGGCAGGGTGGCTACACCTTC. Its protein product is CASTLSGRRGQGGYTF. Together with reference TRBV13 and TRBJ1-2, the CDR3 gives the full variable domain: AAGVIQSPRHLIKEKRETATLKCYPIPRHDTVYWYQQGPGQDPQFLISFYEKMQSDKGSIPDRFSAQQFSDYHSELNMSSLELGDSALYFCASTLSGRRGQGGYTFGSGTRLTVV.

The genes are TRBV6-5 and TRBJ1-2, with TRBD1 matching 7 bases. Looked up from germline, CDR1 is MNHEY and CDR2 is SVGAGI. Trimming took 7 bases from V and 8 from J; bases not matched to a gene: 10. The CDR3 length is 13 residues. The CDR3 sequence is CASTHLDRVGYTF. The CDR3 region has the DNA TGTGCCAGCACCCACCTCGACAGGGTCGGCTACACCTTC.

The V gene is TRBV7-9, the J gene TRBJ1-1, with D hard to call. Germline V gives CDR1 SEHNR, CDR2 FQNEAQ (reference sequence). V dropped 5 bases and J dropped 2 bases, with 12 bases sitting between them. CDR3 size: 14 residues. CDR3 loop: CASSPLDPNTEAFF. As DNA, the CDR3 is TGTGCCAGCAGCCCCTTAGATCCAAACACTGAAGCTTTCTTT. Supplemented by reference TRBV7-9 and TRBJ1-1, the full variable domain reads DTGVSQNPRHKITKRGQNVTFRCDPISEHNRLYWYRQTLGQGPEFLTYFQNEAQLEKSRLLSDRFSAERPKGSFSTLEIQRTEQGDSAMYLCASSPLDPNTEAFFGQGTRLTVV.

This chain links TRBV6-2 or TRBV6-3 with TRBJ2-4; either TRBD1 or TRBD2 may supply D (7 bases each). V was pared by 6 bases and J by 4 bases, with 13 bases between. There are 14 residues in the CDR3. The germline gives CDR1 MNHEY, CDR2 SVGEGT. CDR3 sequence (DNA): TGTGCCAGCAGCCAGGGGGGGTATAAAAACATTCAGTACTTC. Its protein is CASSQGGYKNIQYF.

The V gene is TRBV20-1, the J gene TRBJ1-3; no reliable D call. The length of the CDR3 is 11 residues. CDR1 and CDR2 (germline): DFQATT, SNEGSKA (reference sequence). V dropped 0 bases and J dropped 14 bases, with 11 bases sitting between them. This CDR3 is CSARDHPGVYF. The CDR3 DNA sequence: TGCAGTGCTAGAGATCATCCCGGGGTATATTTT.